This TCR beta chain originates from a study of shared clonotypes between healthy human individuals. With respect to this clone: Its antigen is unidentified.

The study's findings and limits: The expectation was that sequencing depth would affect clonotype sharing among donors.

Genomic DNA, for the unsorted samples, came from 80 million to 100 million PBMCs. Unsorted PBMC samples were amplified in replicate PCRs containing roughly 0.3 ug DNA, some 30,000 T cell genomes. Authors' data handling: Junction-only immunoSEQ sequences carried no quality scores, so filtering differed. The method was immunoSEQ multiplex PCR; TCRdb's version includes in-frame clones alone and lacks a portion of them. For V, J and clone size, that table is used; D and trimming come from the DNA. Of 530,000 or so clones in the sample, nearly 80% were seen once. The CDR3 loop spans 14 amino acids. Germline V gives CDR1 SEHNR, CDR2 FQNEAQ (reference sequence). The ends were cut back, 0 bases at V and 4 bases at J, with 9 bases in the middle.

The TCR sequence derives from a woman between 40 and 50 years old in good health. Some clones in this sample may be carry-over from other donors' samples. Sequenced input: PBMCs. The rearrangement joins TRBV7-9 to TRBJ1-2; D is perhaps TRBD1 (6 bases). CDR3 DNA sequence: TGTGCCAGCAGCTTAGCGGGGGGCGGCTATGGCTACACCTTC. Translating it yields CASSLAGGGYGYTF.